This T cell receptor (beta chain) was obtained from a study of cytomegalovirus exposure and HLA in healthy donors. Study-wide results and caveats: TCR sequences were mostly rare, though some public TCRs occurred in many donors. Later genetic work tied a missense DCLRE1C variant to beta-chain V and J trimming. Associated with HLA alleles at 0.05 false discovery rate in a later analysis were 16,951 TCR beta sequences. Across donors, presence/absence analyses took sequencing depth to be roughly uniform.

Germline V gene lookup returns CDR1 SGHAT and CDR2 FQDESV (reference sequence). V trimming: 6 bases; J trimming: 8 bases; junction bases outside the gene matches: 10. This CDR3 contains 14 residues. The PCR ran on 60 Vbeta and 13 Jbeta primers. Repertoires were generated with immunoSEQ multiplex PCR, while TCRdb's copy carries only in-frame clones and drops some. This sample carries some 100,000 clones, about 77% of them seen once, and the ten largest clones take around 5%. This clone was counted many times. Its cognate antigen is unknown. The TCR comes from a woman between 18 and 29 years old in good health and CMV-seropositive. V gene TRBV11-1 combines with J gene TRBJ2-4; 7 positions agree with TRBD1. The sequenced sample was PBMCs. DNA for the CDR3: TGTGCCAGCAGTGAAAAGGGGGCCGGGGACATTCAGTACTTC. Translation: CASSEKGAGDIQYF. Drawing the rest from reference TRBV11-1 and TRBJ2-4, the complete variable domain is EAEVAQSPRYKITEKSQAVAFWCDPISGHATLYWYRQILGQGPELLVQFQDESVVDDSQLPKDRFSAERLKGVDSTLKIQPAELGDSAMYLCASSEKGAGDIQYFGAGTRLSVL.